These 2 T cell receptor beta chains were sequenced from one sample in a study of spatial heterogeneity in lung cancer. In TCRdb, the 5' RACE reads were re-called with MiXCR into one record per CDR3 protein. The sample includes just under 95,000 distinct CDR3 sequences, approximately 12% of them seen just once. Time point indicated: sample taken at primary tumor resection. Sequences were derived from PBMCs, sampled at surgery. These receptors originate from a male donor with early-stage non-small cell lung cancer.

J is TRBJ2-3 and V is TRBV12-3 or TRBV12-4, with TRBD1 matching 9 bases. CDR3 size: 18 residues. V gave up 2 bases and J gave up 7 bases; unmatched junction bases: 16. In DNA, the CDR3 is TGTGCCAGCAGTTTACATGAGGGGCAGGACAGGGGTTCAAATACGCAGTATTTT. It yields the protein CASSLHEGQDRGSNTQYF.

V is TRBV5-1 and J is TRBJ2-5, with 7 bases that match TRBD2. CDR1 is SGHRS and CDR2 is YFSETQ in the germline V gene. The trim removed 3 bases at V and 0 bases at J, leaving 11 bases unmatched. The CDR3 has 17 amino acids. The CDR3: CASSSSLRRGYQETQYF. DNA for the CDR3: TGCGCCAGCAGCTCCTCCCTAAGGCGGGGGTACCAAGAGACCCAGTACTTC.